These 5 T cell receptor beta chains were sequenced from one sample in a study of CD4 T cells in relation to SARS-CoV-2 and coronaviruses. Some clones are missing from TCRdb's copy, which holds only in-frame ones; the method was immunoSEQ multiplex PCR. The sample lists about 68,000 clones; about 92% were seen once. CD4+ T cells from unexposed donors were obtained before the COVID-19 pandemic (2011-2018). The material sequenced was naive CD4+ T cells from PBMCs. This sample's subset: naive CD4+ T cells isolated by negative enrichment. These TCRs come from a human donor in good health.

The V gene is TRBV5-6, the J gene TRBJ2-1; D ambiguous. The V gene's germline CDR1 is SGHDT and CDR2 YYEEEE. V dropped 3 bases and J dropped 9 bases, with 10 bases sitting between them. The CDR3 consists of 12 residues. CDR3 coding DNA: TGTGCCAGCAGCTCGGCCCCGGGTGAGCAGTTCTTC. It specifies CASSSAPGEQFF.

V usage is TRBV5-4 and J usage is TRBJ2-1; TRBD2 agrees at 12 bases. Germline V CDR1 and CDR2: SGHNT, YYREEE (reference sequence). This CDR3 has 16 amino acids. J was trimmed by 8 bases and V by 3 bases; bases with no gene match: 9. The chain's CDR3 is CASSSILAGGPHEQFF. In DNA form, the CDR3 reads TGTGCCAGCAGCTCAATTCTAGCGGGGGGGCCCCATGAGCAGTTCTTC.

The rearrangement links TRBV5-4 to TRBJ2-7; D possibly uses TRBD1 or TRBD2 (6 bases each). Trimming took 0 bases from V and 2 from J, leaving 15 bases between them. This CDR3 spans 16 amino acids. Per germline, CDR1 SGHNT and CDR2 YYREEE (reference sequence). In nucleotides, the CDR3 is TGTGCCAGCAGCTTGGAGCGATGGGGGGCGCCCTACGAGCAGTACTTC. Amino acids: CASSLERWGAPYEQYF.

J is TRBJ2-7 and V is TRBV3-1 (or the pseudogene TRBV3-2), with D possibly matching TRBD1 (6 bases). The CDR3 is made up of 15 amino acids. V lost 4 bases and J lost 3, with 16 bases in between. CDR1 and CDR2 from the germline V gene are LGHDT and YNNKEL (reference sequence). As DNA, the CDR3 is TGTGCCAGCAGCCCCAGGGGTAGGGAGATCTACGAGCAGTACTTC. Amino acids: CASSPRGREIYEQYF.

V is TRBV19 and J is TRBJ2-7, with unresolved D. V was trimmed by 2 bases and J by 3 bases, leaving 8 bases between them. The CDR3 totals 13 residues. Germline lookup yields CDR1 LNHDA and CDR2 SQIVND (reference sequence). The CDR3: CASSIRTGYEQYF. CDR3 coding DNA: TGTGCCAGTAGTATACGGACGGGCTACGAGCAGTACTTC.